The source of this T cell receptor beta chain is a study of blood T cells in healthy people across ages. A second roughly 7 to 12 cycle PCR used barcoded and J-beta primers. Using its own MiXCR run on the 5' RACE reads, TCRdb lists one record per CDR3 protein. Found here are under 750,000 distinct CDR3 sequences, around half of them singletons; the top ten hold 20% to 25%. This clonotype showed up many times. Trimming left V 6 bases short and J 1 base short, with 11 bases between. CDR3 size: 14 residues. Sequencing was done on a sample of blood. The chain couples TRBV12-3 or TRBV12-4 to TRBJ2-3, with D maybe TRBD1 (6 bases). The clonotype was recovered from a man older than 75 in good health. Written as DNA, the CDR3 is TGTGCCAGCAGCCCAGGACAGCGCACAGATACGCAGTATTTT. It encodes CASSPGQRTDTQYF.